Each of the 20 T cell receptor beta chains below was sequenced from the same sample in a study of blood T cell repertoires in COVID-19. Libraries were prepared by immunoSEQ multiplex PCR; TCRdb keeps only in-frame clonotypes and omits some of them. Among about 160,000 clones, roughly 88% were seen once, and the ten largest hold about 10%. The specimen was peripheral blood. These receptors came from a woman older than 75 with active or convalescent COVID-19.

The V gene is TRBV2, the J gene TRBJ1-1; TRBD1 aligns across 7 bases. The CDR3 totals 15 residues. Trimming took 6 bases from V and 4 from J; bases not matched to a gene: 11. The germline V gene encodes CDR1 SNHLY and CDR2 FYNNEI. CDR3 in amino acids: CASRTVDRPGTEAFF. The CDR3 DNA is TGTGCCAGCAGAACCGTGGACAGGCCGGGCACTGAAGCTTTCTTT.

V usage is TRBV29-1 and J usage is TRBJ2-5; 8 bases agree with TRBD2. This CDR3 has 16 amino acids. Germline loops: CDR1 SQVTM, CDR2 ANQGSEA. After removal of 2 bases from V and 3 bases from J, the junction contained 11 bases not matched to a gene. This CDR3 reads CSVEPAVPGLEETQYF. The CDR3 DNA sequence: TGCAGCGTTGAACCCGCAGTCCCGGGACTAGAAGAGACCCAGTACTTC.

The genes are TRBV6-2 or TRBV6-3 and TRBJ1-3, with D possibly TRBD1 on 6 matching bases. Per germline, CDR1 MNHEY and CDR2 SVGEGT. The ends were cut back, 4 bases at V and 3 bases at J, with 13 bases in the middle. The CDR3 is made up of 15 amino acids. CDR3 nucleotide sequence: TGTGCCAGCAGTTCGGCGGGGGCGAATGGAAACACCATATATTTT. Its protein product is CASSSAGANGNTIYF.

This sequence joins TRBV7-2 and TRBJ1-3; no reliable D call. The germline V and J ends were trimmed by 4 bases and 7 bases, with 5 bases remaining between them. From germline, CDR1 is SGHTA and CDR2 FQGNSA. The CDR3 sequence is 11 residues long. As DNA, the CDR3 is TGTGCCAGCAGCTCCGGGAACACCATATATTTT. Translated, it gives CASSSGNTIYF.

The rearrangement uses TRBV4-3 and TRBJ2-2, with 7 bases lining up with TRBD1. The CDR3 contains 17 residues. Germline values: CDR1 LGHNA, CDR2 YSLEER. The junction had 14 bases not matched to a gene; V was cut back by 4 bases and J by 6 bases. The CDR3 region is CASSLGQSPYRAGELFF. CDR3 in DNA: TGCGCCAGCAGCCTGGGACAGTCCCCCTACCGAGCCGGGGAGCTGTTTTTT.

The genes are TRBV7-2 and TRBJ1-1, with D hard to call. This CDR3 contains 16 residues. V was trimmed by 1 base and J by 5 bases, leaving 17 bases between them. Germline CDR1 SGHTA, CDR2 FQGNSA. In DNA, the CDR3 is TGTGCCAGCAGCTTAGGCGGCCGAGGGTTGGCGACTGAAGCTTTCTTT. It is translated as CASSLGGRGLATEAFF.

The CDR3 is CASTRGQTNTGELFF. CDR3 sequence (DNA): TGTGCCAGCACGAGGGGACAGACGAACACCGGGGAGCTGTTTTTT. The rearrangement uses TRBV28 and TRBJ2-2, with TRBD1 matching over 7 bases. The CDR3 is 15 amino acids. Germline V gene data show CDR1 as MDHEN and CDR2 as SYDVKM. With 7 bases clipped from V and 0 bases from J, the junction kept 5 bases outside the gene matches.

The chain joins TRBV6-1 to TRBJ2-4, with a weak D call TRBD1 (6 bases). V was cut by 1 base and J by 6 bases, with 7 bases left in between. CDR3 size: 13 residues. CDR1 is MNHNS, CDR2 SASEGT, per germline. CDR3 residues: CASSEVQGNIQYF. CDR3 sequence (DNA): TGTGCCAGCAGTGAAGTACAGGGAAACATTCAGTACTTC.

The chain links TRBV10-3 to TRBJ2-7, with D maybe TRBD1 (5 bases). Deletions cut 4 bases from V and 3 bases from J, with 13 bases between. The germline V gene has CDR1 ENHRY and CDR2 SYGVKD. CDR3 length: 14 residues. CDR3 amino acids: CAISASDIIYEQYF. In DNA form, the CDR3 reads TGTGCCATCAGTGCCTCGGACATCATCTACGAGCAGTACTTC.

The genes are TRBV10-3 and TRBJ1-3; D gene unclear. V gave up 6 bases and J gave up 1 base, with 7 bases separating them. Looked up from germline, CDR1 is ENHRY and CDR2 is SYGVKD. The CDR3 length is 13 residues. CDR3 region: CAIRPGSGNTIYF. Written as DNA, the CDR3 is TGTGCCATCAGGCCGGGGTCTGGAAACACCATATATTTT.

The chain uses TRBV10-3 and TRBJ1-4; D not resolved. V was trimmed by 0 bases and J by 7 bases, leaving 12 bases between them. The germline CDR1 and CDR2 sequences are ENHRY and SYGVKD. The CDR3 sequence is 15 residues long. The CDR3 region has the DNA TGTGCCATCAGTGAGTCGACCGGGGTGGGTGAAAAACTGTTTTTT. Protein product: CAISESTGVGEKLFF.

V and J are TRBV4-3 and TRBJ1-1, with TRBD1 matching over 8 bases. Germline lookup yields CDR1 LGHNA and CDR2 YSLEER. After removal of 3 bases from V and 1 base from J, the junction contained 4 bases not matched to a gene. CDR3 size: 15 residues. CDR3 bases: TGCGCCAGCAGCCAGGCCGACAGGGGGAACACTGAAGCTTTCTTT. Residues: CASSQADRGNTEAFF.

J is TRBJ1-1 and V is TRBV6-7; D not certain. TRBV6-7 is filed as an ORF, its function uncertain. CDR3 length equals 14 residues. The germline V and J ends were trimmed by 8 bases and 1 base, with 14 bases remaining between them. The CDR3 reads CASDPSRKNTEAFF. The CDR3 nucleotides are TGTGCCAGCGACCCCTCGCGGAAGAACACTGAAGCTTTCTTT.

The CDR3 protein is CASRSRTGGGRDEQFF. DNA for the CDR3: TGTGCCAGCAGATCCCGTACAGGGGGCGGTAGGGATGAGCAGTTCTTC. J is TRBJ2-1 and V is TRBV7-9; 9 nucleotides match TRBD1. This CDR3 has 16 residues. Trimming removed 6 bases from V and 8 bases from J; junction bases left unmatched: 14. The germline CDR1 and CDR2 sequences are SEHNR and FQNEAQ (reference sequence).

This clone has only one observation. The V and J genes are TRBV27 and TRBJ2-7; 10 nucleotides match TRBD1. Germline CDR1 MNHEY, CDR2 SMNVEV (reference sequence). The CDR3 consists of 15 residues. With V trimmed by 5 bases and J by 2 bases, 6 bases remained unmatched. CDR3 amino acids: CASSRTGTGAYEQYF. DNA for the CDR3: TGTGCCAGCAGTCGCACCGGGACAGGGGCCTACGAGCAGTACTTC.

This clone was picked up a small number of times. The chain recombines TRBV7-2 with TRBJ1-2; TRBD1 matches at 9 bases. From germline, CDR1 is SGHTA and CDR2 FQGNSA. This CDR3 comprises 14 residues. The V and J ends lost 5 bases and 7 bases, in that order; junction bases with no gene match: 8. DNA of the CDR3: TGTGCCAGCAGCCACAGGGGGCCGGCGGCTGGCTACACCTTC. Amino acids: CASSHRGPAAGYTF.

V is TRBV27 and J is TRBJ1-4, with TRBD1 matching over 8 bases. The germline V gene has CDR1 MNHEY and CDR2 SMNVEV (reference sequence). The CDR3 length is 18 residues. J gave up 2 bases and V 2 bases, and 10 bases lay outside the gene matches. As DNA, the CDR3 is TGTGCCAGCAGTTTAACCGGACAGGGTAGGAAGACTAATGAAAAACTGTTTTTT. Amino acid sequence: CASSLTGQGRKTNEKLFF.

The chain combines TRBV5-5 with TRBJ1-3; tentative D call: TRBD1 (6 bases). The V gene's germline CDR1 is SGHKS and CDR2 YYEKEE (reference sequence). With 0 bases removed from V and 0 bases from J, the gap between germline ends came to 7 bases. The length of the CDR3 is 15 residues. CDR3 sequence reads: CASSLDRDSGNTIYF. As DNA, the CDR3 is TGTGCCAGCAGCTTGGACAGGGACTCTGGAAACACCATATATTTT.

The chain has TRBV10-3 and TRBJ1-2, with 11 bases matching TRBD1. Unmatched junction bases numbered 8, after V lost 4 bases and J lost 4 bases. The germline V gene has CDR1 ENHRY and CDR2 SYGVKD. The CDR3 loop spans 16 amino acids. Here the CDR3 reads CAISARTGGGSYGYTF. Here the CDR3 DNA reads TGTGCCATCAGTGCCCGGACAGGGGGCGGTAGCTATGGCTACACCTTC.

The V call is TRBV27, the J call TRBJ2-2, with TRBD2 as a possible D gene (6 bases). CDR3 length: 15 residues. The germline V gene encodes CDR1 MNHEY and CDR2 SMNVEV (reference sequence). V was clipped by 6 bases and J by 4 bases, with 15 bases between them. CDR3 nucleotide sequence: TGTGCCAGCAGACCGACTAGTCTTGCCACCGGGGAGCTGTTTTTT. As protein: CASRPTSLATGELFF.